This TCR beta chain was obtained from a study of T cells in Graves' hyperthyroidism and ophthalmopathy. Study results and limitations: Most thyroid clonotypes that were expanded above 0.001 also turned up in blood.

Graves' hyperthyroidism qualified as stable when ophthalmopathy did not progress within 18 months. This clonotype was found many times. Its specificity is not known. The CDR3 sequence is 20 residues long. After removal of 4 bases from V and 0 bases from J, the junction contained 13 bases not matched to a gene. CDR1 and CDR2 (germline): MDHEN, SYDVKM. Template material for amplifying TCR beta CDR3 regions consisted of RNA transcripts. The HTBI primer set served for first-round RT-PCR of the TCR CDR3. TCRdb ran MiXCR on the multiplex PCR reads and lists one entry per CDR3 protein. Among 550,000 to 800,000 distinct CDR3 sequences listed, around a sixth were seen once.

This rearrangement joins TRBV28 to TRBJ2-3; 13 bases align to TRBD2. The clonotype comes from a man aged 50 to 59 with Graves' hyperthyroidism. The sequenced material came from blood. The CDR3 DNA follows: TGTGCCAGCAGTTCCCCAGTTCCGGGACTAGCGGGGCCTAGCACAGATACGCAGTATTTT. Translated, it gives CASSSPVPGLAGPSTDTQYF. Variable domain in full (rest from reference TRBV28 and TRBJ2-3): DVKVTQSSRYLVKRTGEKVFLECVQDMDHENMFWYRQDPGLGLRLIYFSYDVKMKEKGDIPEGYSVSREKKERFSLILESASTNQTSMYLCASSSPVPGLAGPSTDTQYFGPGTRLTVL.